These T cell receptor beta chains were read from a single sample in a study of PD-L1 blockade in urothelial cancer. Clones were read by immunoSEQ multiplex PCR, and TCRdb kept only the in-frame ones, dropping some. Of more than 45,000 clones in the sample, 75% to 85% were seen once. The starting material was PBMCs, obtained around atezolizumab (anti-PD-L1) treatment. These receptors were collected from a man aged 50 or older with urothelial cancer. The CDR3 runs from the conserved cysteine through the conserved F or W. Each record gives: clone size, J gene, D gene, V gene, CDR3 DNA, CDR3 protein. The D gene is left open where the match is weak. A row's size may be missing; if present it is once, few, many or a size class.

size: NA
J: TRBJ2-3
D: TRBD2
V: TRBV6-6
DNA: TGTGCCAGCAGCCCGGAAATAGCGGGAGCTACGCAGTATTTT
CDR3: CASSPEIAGATQYF

size: NA
J: TRBJ1-6
D: NA
V: TRBV14
DNA: TGTGCCAGCAGCGAGGGGGTAGGGATTTATTCACCCCTCCACTTT
CDR3: CASSEGVGIYSPLHF

size: few
J: TRBJ2-5
D: NA
V: TRBV29-1
DNA: TGCAGCGTTCCAAAGCCTCCCCAAGAGACCCAGTACTTC
CDR3: CSVPKPPQETQYF

size: NA
J: TRBJ2-7
D: TRBD1
V: TRBV5-5
DNA: TGTGCCAGCAGCTTGTCGGGCAGGGGGTACGAGCAGTACTTC
CDR3: CASSLSGRGYEQYF

size: few
J: TRBJ1-1
D: NA
V: TRBV9
DNA: TGTGCCAGCAGCGTAGTTGCCGGGGTGAGTGGAGGAACTGAAGCTTTCTTT
CDR3: CASSVVAGVSGGTEAFF

size: NA
J: TRBJ1-1
D: TRBD1
V: TRBV19
DNA: TGTGCCAGTAGTAACAGGGGCGGTGGCACTGAAGCTTTCTTT
CDR3: CASSNRGGGTEAFF

size: NA
J: TRBJ2-7
D: NA
V: TRBV7-9
DNA: TGTGCCAGCAGTGACCGCATGCCGGGATTGGGCGAGCAGTACTTC
CDR3: CASSDRMPGLGEQYF

size: NA
J: TRBJ2-1
D: NA
V: TRBV2
DNA: TGTGCCAGCAGTCGGACATACTCCTACAATGAGCAGTTCTTC
CDR3: CASSRTYSYNEQFF

size: once
J: TRBJ2-1
D: TRBD2
V: TRBV9
DNA: TGTGCCAGCAGCGTAGAAGCGGGGGGTTACAATGAGCAGTTCTTC
CDR3: CASSVEAGGYNEQFF

size: NA
J: TRBJ2-3
D: TRBD2
V: TRBV7-8
DNA: TGTGCCAGCAGCTCGACTAGCGGGGGGGCCAGCACAGATACGCAGTATTTT
CDR3: CASSSTSGGASTDTQYF

size: NA
J: TRBJ1-1
D: NA
V: TRBV6-6
DNA: TGTGCCAGCACTAGCGCGCAGGGGAACACTGAAGCTTTCTTT
CDR3: CASTSAQGNTEAFF

size: NA
J: TRBJ2-7
D: TRBD2
V: TRBV19
DNA: TGTGCCAGCCGTAGCGGGTACGAGCAGTACTTC
CDR3: CASRSGYEQYF

size: NA
J: TRBJ2-6
D: NA
V: TRBV5-1
DNA: TGCGCCAGCAGAGCTTTAATTTCCTCTGGGGCCAACGTCCTGACTTTC
CDR3: CASRALISSGANVLTF

size: NA
J: TRBJ2-3
D: NA
V: TRBV6-1
DNA: TGTGCCAGCAGTGAATTACAGGGGGGGACAGATACGCAGTATTTT
CDR3: CASSELQGGTDTQYF

size: NA
J: TRBJ2-5
D: TRBD2
V: TRBV10-2
DNA: TGCGCCAGCAGTAGCGGGAGGGCCAGGGAGACCCAGTACTTC
CDR3: CASSSGRARETQYF

size: NA
J: TRBJ1-2
D: TRBD1
V: TRBV28
DNA: TGTGCCAGCGAGGACAGGGTGAGATTTTATGGCTACACCTTC
CDR3: CASEDRVRFYGYTF

size: NA
J: TRBJ1-4
D: NA
V: TRBV29-1
DNA: TGCAGCACAACAACCGGGACATTGGATGAAAAACTGTTTTTT
CDR3: CSTTTGTLDEKLFF

size: NA
J: TRBJ1-4
D: NA
V: TRBV15
DNA: TGTGCCACCAGTATCGGAGGATCTAATGAAAAACTGTTTTTT
CDR3: CATSIGGSNEKLFF

size: NA
J: TRBJ2-1
D: NA
V: TRBV7-8
DNA: TGTGCCAGCAGCCCCCAGAATGAGCAGTTCTTC
CDR3: CASSPQNEQFF

size: NA
J: TRBJ1-4
D: NA
V: TRBV9
DNA: TGTGCCAGCAGCGTAGCCGGGGGGGTTAATGAAAAACTGTTTTTT
CDR3: CASSVAGGVNEKLFF

size: NA
J: TRBJ1-5
D: NA
V: TRBV10-3
DNA: TGTGCCATCAGTCAAACCTACTCCCGACAGGCACTAACCTATAGCAATCAGCCCCAGCATTTT
CDR3: CAISQTYSRQALTYSNQPQHF

size: NA
J: TRBJ1-5
D: NA
V: TRBV15
DNA: TGTGCCACCAGCAGAGATTTTGAGGGCAAGAATCAGCCCCAGCATTTT
CDR3: CATSRDFEGKNQPQHF

size: NA
J: TRBJ2-7
D: TRBD2
V: TRBV6-4
DNA: TGTGCCAGCAGTGCCGGGACTAGCGGGAGTTCGCGCCAGTACTTC
CDR3: CASSAGTSGSSRQYF

size: NA
J: TRBJ1-1
D: NA
V: TRBV18
DNA: TGTGCCAGCTCACTACGGGACAAGAACACTGAAGCTTTCTTT
CDR3: CASSLRDKNTEAFF

size: NA
J: TRBJ2-2
D: TRBD1
V: TRBV5-1
DNA: TGCGCCAGCAGCTTTTTAGGGACAGGGGCGGTCGGGGAGCTGTTTTTT
CDR3: CASSFLGTGAVGELFF

size: NA
J: TRBJ1-1
D: NA
V: TRBV5-1
DNA: TGCGCCAGCAGCTTGGCGTCAGGGATTGAAGCTTTCTTT
CDR3: CASSLASGIEAFF

size: few
J: TRBJ2-3
D: TRBD2
V: TRBV6-6
DNA: TGTGCCAGCATGAGGGCGGGGGGCGGCGCAGATACGCAGTATTTT
CDR3: CASMRAGGGADTQYF

size: NA
J: TRBJ2-7
D: TRBD2
V: TRBV7-9
DNA: TGTGCCAGCAGCCCCGCGGGGGGTAGAAACTACGAGCAGTACTTC
CDR3: CASSPAGGRNYEQYF

size: NA
J: TRBJ2-7
D: TRBD1
V: TRBV30
DNA: TGTGCCTGGGGTGGACAGGGTTCCTACGAGCAGTACTTC
CDR3: CAWGGQGSYEQYF

size: NA
J: TRBJ2-7
D: NA
V: TRBV6-5
DNA: TGTGCCAGCAGTTACCATCGGGATCGACAGGCCTACGAGCAGTACTTC
CDR3: CASSYHRDRQAYEQYF

size: NA
J: TRBJ2-1
D: TRBD2
V: TRBV9
DNA: TGTGCCAGCAGCGTAGGGACTAGCATGTATGAGCAGTTCTTC
CDR3: CASSVGTSMYEQFF

size: NA
J: TRBJ2-3
D: TRBD1
V: TRBV5-1
DNA: TGCGCCAGCAGCTTTGAAGACAGGGGGCTAACAGATACGCAGTATTTT
CDR3: CASSFEDRGLTDTQYF

size: NA
J: TRBJ1-5
D: NA
V: TRBV19
DNA: TGTGCCAGTAGTGTAGGGAGAGATCAGCCCCAGCATTTT
CDR3: CASSVGRDQPQHF

size: few
J: TRBJ2-4
D: NA
V: TRBV4-2
DNA: TGTGCCAGCAGCCAAGAAGAGAGGTTGCGGGGTTTTCAGTACTTC
CDR3: CASSQEERLRGFQYF

size: NA
J: TRBJ2-5
D: TRBD1
V: TRBV7-9
DNA: TGTGCCAGCAGCTTATCCCTTACGCGGGACAGGGGAATTCAAGAGACCCAGTACTTC
CDR3: CASSLSLTRDRGIQETQYF

size: NA
J: TRBJ2-3
D: TRBD2
V: TRBV4-1
DNA: TGCGCCAGCAGCCAATGGCGTAGCGGGCATCTAGGCACAGATACGCAGTATTTT
CDR3: CASSQWRSGHLGTDTQYF

size: NA
J: TRBJ2-1
D: TRBD2
V: TRBV19
DNA: TGTGCCAGCCGACTAGCGGGGGGGCCCGGGTACAATGAGCAGTTCTTC
CDR3: CASRLAGGPGYNEQFF

size: NA
J: TRBJ2-1
D: TRBD2
V: TRBV2
DNA: TGTGCCAGCAGACTAGCGGGGGTCAATGAGCAGTTCTTC
CDR3: CASRLAGVNEQFF

size: many
J: TRBJ1-6
D: NA
V: TRBV7-8
DNA: TGTGCCAGCAGCTCTGGACAGCTGTATAATTCACCCCTCCACTTT
CDR3: CASSSGQLYNSPLHF

size: NA
J: TRBJ2-1
D: NA
V: TRBV4-1
DNA: TGCGCCAGCAGCCAACCCTTTAGTTCGGGTCAGTTCTTC
CDR3: CASSQPFSSGQFF

size: NA
J: TRBJ2-7
D: NA
V: TRBV6-5
DNA: TGTGCCAGCAGTTACTCGGCACAGGTGGACGAGCAGTACTTC
CDR3: CASSYSAQVDEQYF

size: few
J: TRBJ2-7
D: TRBD1
V: TRBV5-8
DNA: TGTGCCAGCAGCCGGAGGGGGGACAGGGTCTCCTACGAGCAGTACTTC
CDR3: CASSRRGDRVSYEQYF

size: NA
J: TRBJ1-6
D: NA
V: TRBV7-2
DNA: TGTGCCAGCAGCGCGGGCCTCCCGGGTAATTCACCCCTCCACTTT
CDR3: CASSAGLPGNSPLHF

size: NA
J: TRBJ2-1
D: TRBD1
V: TRBV15
DNA: TGTGCCACCAGCACGGAACCGGGACAGGGTAACAATGAGCAGTTCTTC
CDR3: CATSTEPGQGNNEQFF

size: NA
J: TRBJ2-5
D: NA
V: TRBV14
DNA: TGTGCCAGCAGCCGTGGACAGCCAGCTCCAGTAGGGGAGACCCAGTACTTC
CDR3: CASSRGQPAPVGETQYF

size: NA
J: TRBJ2-7
D: TRBD1
V: TRBV11-2
DNA: TGTGCCAGCAGTTTGATGACAGGGACGACCTACGAGCAGTACTTC
CDR3: CASSLMTGTTYEQYF

size: NA
J: TRBJ1-1
D: NA
V: TRBV5-1
DNA: TGCGCCAGCAGCAAAGGGAGTTCAATATTGAACACTGAAGCTTTCTTT
CDR3: CASSKGSSILNTEAFF

size: NA
J: TRBJ1-2
D: TRBD1
V: TRBV29-1
DNA: TGCAGCGTTGAAACTGGCAGGGGGCTCTATGGCTACACCTTC
CDR3: CSVETGRGLYGYTF

size: NA
J: TRBJ1-4
D: TRBD1
V: TRBV5-1
DNA: TGCGCCAGCAGCGCCGGGACAGGGTCAACTAATGAAAAACTGTTTTTT
CDR3: CASSAGTGSTNEKLFF

size: NA
J: TRBJ1-4
D: NA
V: TRBV6-1
DNA: TGTGCCAGCAGTGGGGCCATAACTGGGGGCAGTGAAAAACTGTTTTTT
CDR3: CASSGAITGGSEKLFF

size: NA
J: TRBJ2-2
D: NA
V: TRBV7-9
DNA: TGTGCCAGCAGCTGGCGTGAGGGAAACACCGGGGAGCTGTTTTTT
CDR3: CASSWREGNTGELFF

size: once
J: TRBJ2-7
D: NA
V: TRBV7-9
DNA: TGTGCCAGCACCTTGACTAGCTCCTACGAGCAGTACTTC
CDR3: CASTLTSSYEQYF

size: NA
J: TRBJ1-5
D: NA
V: TRBV4-1
DNA: TGCGCCAGCAGCCACCGAGACAATAGCAATCAGCCCCAGCATTTT
CDR3: CASSHRDNSNQPQHF